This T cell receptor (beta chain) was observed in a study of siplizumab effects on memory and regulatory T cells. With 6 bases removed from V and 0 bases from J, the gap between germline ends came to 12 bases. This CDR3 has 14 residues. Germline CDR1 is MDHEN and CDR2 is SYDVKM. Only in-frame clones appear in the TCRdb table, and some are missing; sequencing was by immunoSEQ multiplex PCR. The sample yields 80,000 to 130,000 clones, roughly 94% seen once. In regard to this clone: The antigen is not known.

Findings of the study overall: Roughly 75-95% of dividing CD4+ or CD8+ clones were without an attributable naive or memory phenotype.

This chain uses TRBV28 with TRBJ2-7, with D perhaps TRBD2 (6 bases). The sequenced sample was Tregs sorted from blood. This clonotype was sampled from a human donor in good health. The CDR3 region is CASSLAAPSYEQYF. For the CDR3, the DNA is TGTGCCAGCAGCTTAGCGGCCCCCTCCTACGAGCAGTACTTC.